The 18 T cell receptor beta chains below all came from one sample that was sequenced in a study of identical twins. TCRdb recomputed calls from the 5' RACE reads with MiXCR, one row per CDR3 protein. The table records 200,000 to 300,000 distinct CDR3 sequences, 10% of them present only once. Specimen: memory T cells sorted from blood. All receptors derive from a man between 50 and 59 years old in good health.

V and J are TRBV7-2 and TRBJ2-5, with TRBD2 as a possible D gene (6 bases). V was shortened by 1 base and J by 2 bases, with 11 bases between the two germline ends. This CDR3 contains 15 residues. Germline assignment: CDR1 SGHTA and CDR2 FQGNSA. The DNA for the CDR3 is TGTGCCAGCAGCTTAGACCCGGGACTGCAAGAGACCCAGTACTTC. It encodes CASSLDPGLQETQYF.

This clonotype occurred many times. The chain uses TRBV12-3 or TRBV12-4 and TRBJ1-5, with 7 bases fitting TRBD1. Trimming at V came to 3 bases and at J to 4 bases, leaving 6 bases not matched to a gene. The length of the CDR3 is 15 residues. DNA for the CDR3: TGTGCCAGCAGTTTTGAACAGGGGCCAAATCAGCCCCAGCATTTT. It yields the protein CASSFEQGPNQPQHF.

This clonotype was observed at least ten times. This CDR3 is CAIWTEPYEQYF. The CDR3 coding sequence is TGTGCCATATGGACGGAGCCCTACGAGCAGTACTTC. The chain uses TRBV2 and TRBJ2-7; no clear D. The CDR3 sequence is 12 residues long. CDR1 and CDR2 from the germline V gene are SNHLY and FYNNEI. V lost 10 bases to trimming and J lost 2 bases, with 12 bases between them.

This clonotype was recorded many times. CDR3 coding DNA: TGTGCCAGCAGCCAAGAAGCCCCAGGGAGCTATGGCTACACCTTC. Amino acids: CASSQEAPGSYGYTF. The chain has TRBV4-2 and TRBJ1-2; possible D gene TRBD1, 5 bases. CDR1 is LGHNA and CDR2 is YNFKEQ in the germline V gene. The V end lost 0 bases, the J end lost 4 bases, and 12 bases lay between the germline ends. This CDR3 spans 15 amino acids.

The CDR3 is CASSLKGGTVGRIRQYF. CDR3 coding DNA: TGTGCCAGCAGTTTAAAGGGGGGGACAGTTGGGAGAATTCGGCAGTACTTC. The gene calls are TRBV27 and TRBJ2-7, with D perhaps given as TRBD1 or TRBD2 (7 bases each). Trimming pared 2 bases from V and 9 bases from J, leaving 26 bases between. CDR3 length equals 17 residues. Germline V CDR1 and CDR2: MNHEY, SMNVEV (reference sequence).

The chain recombines TRBV28 with TRBJ2-1, with 8 nucleotides matching TRBD2. Germline V gene sequence: CDR1 MDHEN, CDR2 SYDVKM. The CDR3 covers 17 residues. V gave up 0 bases and J gave up 4 bases; unmatched junction bases: 8. CDR3 amino acids: CASSLWGGLADYNEQFF. CDR3 nucleotides: TGTGCCAGCAGTTTATGGGGAGGACTAGCTGATTACAATGAGCAGTTCTTC.

In its sample, this clonotype was seen many times. CDR3 in DNA: TGCAGTGCTAGAGCCTACAGGGTGGATTCACCCCTCCACTTT. Translating gives CSARAYRVDSPLHF. V and J are TRBV20-1 and TRBJ1-6; a weak D match, TRBD1 (6 bases). V lost 1 base to trimming and J lost 8 bases, with 12 bases between them. The CDR3 covers 14 residues. Germline V gene data show CDR1 as DFQATT and CDR2 as SNEGSKA (reference sequence).

This clonotype was seen only a few times. The chain carries TRBV3-1 and TRBJ1-6; D is ambiguous. Germline-derived CDR1 and CDR2 are LGHDT and YNNKEL (reference sequence). Trimming removed 4 bases at V and 16 bases at J, with 23 bases between. This CDR3 is 15 amino acids long. The CDR3 protein is CASSPLRTLGQALHF. CDR3 DNA: TGTGCCAGCAGCCCTCTGAGGACGCTCGGGCAAGCTCTCCACTTT.

Regarding this clonotype: This may arise from a read error, as a much more abundant clone is one base away. The CDR3 ends on some other residue instead of the conserved phenylalanine or tryptophan, so this is likely a read error. The chain couples TRBV10-3 to TRBJ2-1; TRBD2 matches 8 bases. The CDR3 length is 14 residues. Germline CDR1 and CDR2: ENHRY and SYGVKD. With V trimmed by 10 bases and J by 4 bases, 9 bases remained unmatched. As DNA, the CDR3 is TGTGCCACAGCGGGAGAGGAGCCGTACAATGAGCAGTTCTCC. This codes for CATAGEEPYNEQFS.

This chain uses TRBV7-8 with TRBJ1-5; D gene unclear. Germline lookup yields CDR1 SGHVS and CDR2 FQNEAQ. The CDR3 totals 15 residues. Trimming took off 2 bases at V and 3 bases at J, with 11 bases between the two ends. CDR3 coding DNA: TGTGCCAGCAGCTTAAATCGAGCTAACAATCAGCCCCAGCATTTT. This sequence encodes CASSLNRANNQPQHF.

J is TRBJ2-1 and V is TRBV20-1; TRBD2 matches 15 bases. Germline V gives CDR1 DFQATT, CDR2 SNEGSKA (reference sequence). V lost 5 bases and J lost 6; bases outside the gene matches: 14. The CDR3 is 18 amino acids. CDR3 residues: CSARGGLAGGRGVNEQFF. As DNA, the CDR3 is TGCAGTGCTCGTGGTGGACTAGCGGGAGGGAGGGGAGTCAATGAGCAGTTCTTC.

V gene TRBV7-8 combines with J gene TRBJ1-5; 10 nucleotides agree with TRBD1. The J segment lost 4 bases and the V segment lost 3 bases, leaving 6 bases of the junction unmatched. The CDR3 runs to 16 residues. Germline V gene sequence: CDR1 SGHVS, CDR2 FQNEAQ. CDR3 amino acids: CASSLGDRGLNQPQHF. CDR3 nucleotides: TGTGCCAGCAGCTTGGGGGACAGGGGTTTGAATCAGCCCCAGCATTTT.

In this sample, this clonotype turned up once. V usage is TRBV28 and J usage is TRBJ1-1; TRBD1 is a possible D gene (5 bases). This CDR3 region has 15 residues. Germline V gene data show CDR1 as MDHEN and CDR2 as SYDVKM. V was pared by 2 bases and J by 3 bases, with 13 bases between. The chain's CDR3 is CASSLSLRGDTEAFF. The CDR3 nucleotides are TGTGCCAGCAGTTTAAGTCTGAGGGGAGACACTGAAGCTTTCTTT.

A few counts support this clonotype. The chain combines TRBV3-1 with TRBJ2-2; TRBD2 is a possible D gene (6 bases). Germline CDR1 reads LGHDT; CDR2 reads YNNKEL (reference sequence). The CDR3 extends over 15 amino acids. Trimming pared 4 bases from V and 3 bases from J, leaving 12 bases between. CDR3 nucleotide sequence: TGTGCCAGCAGCCCCCGGAGGGCTGACACCGGGGAGCTGTTTTTT. Translation: CASSPRRADTGELFF.

This clonotype has more than one count but fewer than ten. The chain recombines TRBV7-9 with TRBJ2-7; 7 positions agree with TRBD2. Germline V gene lookup returns CDR1 SEHNR and CDR2 FQNEAQ (reference sequence). V shed 8 bases and J 3 bases; nucleotides not matched to a gene: 7. The CDR3 runs to 13 residues. In DNA, the CDR3 is TGTGCCAGCTCCAAGGGCGGGGGCTACGAGCAGTACTTC. It specifies CASSKGGGYEQYF. Based on the CDR3 plus reference TRBV7-9 and TRBJ2-7, the full variable domain is DTGVSQNPRHKITKRGQNVTFRCDPISEHNRLYWYRQTLGQGPEFLTYFQNEAQLEKSRLLSDRFSAERPKGSFSTLEIQRTEQGDSAMYLCASSKGGGYEQYFGPGTRLTVT.

This sequence joins TRBV20-1 and TRBJ1-1, with unresolved D. CDR1 and CDR2 from the germline V gene are DFQATT and SNEGSKA (reference sequence). The CDR3 is 12 amino acids. Here the CDR3 DNA reads TGCAGGGTTGCGGGCCCAAACACTGAAGCTTTCTTT. Translating it yields CRVAGPNTEAFF.

V gene TRBV7-9 combines with J gene TRBJ2-2; D remains ambiguous. This CDR3 has 16 residues. Trimming shortened V by 5 bases and J by 5 bases, and 18 bases separated the two germline ends. Germline V lookup: CDR1 SEHNR, CDR2 FQNEAQ (reference sequence). CDR3 DNA sequence: TGTGCCAGCAGCCTAGACCGTGGGTTGATAACCGGGGAGCTGTTTTTT. Translation: CASSLDRGLITGELFF.

This clonotype came up many times. V gene TRBV12-3 or TRBV12-4 combines with J gene TRBJ1-5; D is perhaps TRBD1 (6 bases). Deletions cut 3 bases from V and 7 bases from J, with 16 bases between. The CDR3 consists of 15 residues. CDR3 sequence: CASSFPQGERQPQHF. CDR3 bases: TGTGCCAGCAGTTTTCCACAGGGCGAAAGGCAGCCCCAGCATTTT.